One sample yielded the 15 T cell receptor beta chains listed below, sequenced in a study of human T cells and chemical hapten exposure. MiXCR, run by TCRdb on the 5' RACE reads, gives a single entry per CDR3 protein. This table has approximately 150,000 distinct CDR3 sequences, around 4% appearing once. From whole blood left unfractionated, total RNA was extracted. The source of these receptors is a female donor in good health.

In this sample, this clonotype turned up many times. V usage is TRBV12-3 or TRBV12-4 and J usage is TRBJ2-3; 7 bases are a match to TRBD2. The CDR3 has 16 amino acids. With V trimmed by 0 bases and J by 5 bases, 8 bases remained unmatched. The chain's CDR3 is CASSLAASGAGDTQYF. The DNA for the CDR3 is TGTGCCAGCAGTTTAGCCGCTAGCGGCGCCGGAGATACGCAGTATTTT.

This clonotype was seen ten or more times. The chain recombines TRBV6-5 with TRBJ2-1; TRBD2 matches 9 bases. J lost 8 bases, V lost 2 bases, and 10 bases had no gene match. Germline loops: CDR1 MNHEY, CDR2 SVGAGI. This CDR3 is 16 amino acids long. In DNA, the CDR3 is TGTGCCAGCAGTTACCCCGCTCGCGGGGGGGCCCATGAGCAGTTCTTC. It codes for CASSYPARGGAHEQFF.

This clonotype was seen at least ten times. The V and J genes are TRBV2 and TRBJ2-3; 7 bases align to TRBD2. The length of the CDR3 is 14 residues. Germline V gene lookup returns CDR1 SNHLY and CDR2 FYNNEI. V was clipped by 4 bases and J by 0 bases; unmatched bases: 1. The CDR3 region has the DNA TGTGCCAGCAGTGGAGCGGGAAGCACAGATACGCAGTATTTT. Amino acids: CASSGAGSTDTQYF.

This clonotype was seen at least ten times. V gene TRBV5-1 combines with J gene TRBJ2-3; D gene uncertain. Germline loops: CDR1 SGHRS, CDR2 YFSETQ. The V gene lost 2 bases and the J gene lost 1 base, with 8 bases spanning the gap. The CDR3 sequence is 14 residues long. The CDR3, as DNA: TGCGCCAGCAGCTTTTTGATCGGCACAGATACGCAGTATTTT. Translating gives CASSFLIGTDTQYF. Drawing the rest from reference TRBV5-1 and TRBJ2-3, the complete variable domain is KAGVTQTPRYLIKTRGQQVTLSCSPISGHRSVSWYQQTPGQGLQFLFEYFSETQRNKGNFPGRFSGRQFSNSRSEMNVSTLELGDSALYLCASSFLIGTDTQYFGPGTRLTVL.

Details on this clonotype: This sequence may be a read error, since a much larger clone differs from it by one base. The chain recombines TRBV18 with TRBJ1-1; D gene uncertain. Germline V gene data show CDR1 as KGHSH and CDR2 as LQKENI. The CDR3 loop spans 13 amino acids. The V end was cut by 4 bases, the J end by 1 base, with 7 bases between. The CDR3 loop is CASSRQQNTEAFF. CDR3 coding DNA: TGTGCCAGCTCACGACAACAGAACACTGAAGCTTTCTTT.

Only a few counts were recorded for this clonotype. Germline is not matched at one junction end, which may reflect a read error. V is TRBV7-2 and J is TRBJ2-5; possibly TRBD1 or TRBD2 for D (5 bases each). The CDR3 length is 12 residues. Germline lookup yields CDR1 SGHTA and CDR2 FQGNSA. In nucleotides, the CDR3 is TGTGCCAGCAGCGTAGAGCCCGGGACGGCAAACTTC. Protein sequence: CASSVEPGTANF.

At least ten counts were recorded for this clonotype. J is TRBJ2-7 and V is TRBV20-1, with 9 bases fitting TRBD1. Germline trimming cut 3 bases from V and 0 bases from J; bases unmatched to any gene: 18. The CDR3 loop spans 19 amino acids. From germline, CDR1 is DFQATT and CDR2 SNEGSKA (reference sequence). The CDR3 DNA sequence: TGCAGTGCTAGCTTTCCGGGACAGGGCACCGTTCTAAGCTCCTACGAGCAGTACTTC. Amino acids: CSASFPGQGTVLSSYEQYF.

This clonotype was picked up many times. The rearrangement links TRBV7-8 to TRBJ1-2; 9 positions agree with TRBD1. The CDR3 contains 14 residues. The junction had 4 bases not matched to a gene; V was cut back by 5 bases and J by 3 bases. Looked up from germline, CDR1 is SGHVS and CDR2 is FQNEAQ. In nucleotides, the CDR3 is TGTGCCAGCAGCCGACAGGGGGTGTACTATGGCTACACCTTC. Translation gives CASSRQGVYYGYTF.

The table lists this clonotype with a few counts. The gene calls are TRBV5-1 and TRBJ2-3; weak D call: TRBD1 (6 bases). Germline assignment: CDR1 SGHRS and CDR2 YFSETQ. With 0 bases removed from V and 6 bases from J, the gap between germline ends came to 11 bases. This CDR3 has 14 amino acids. The CDR3 bases are TGCGCCAGCAGCTTGGCCCAGGGGCAGGATACGCAGTATTTT. Amino acid sequence: CASSLAQGQDTQYF.

This chain connects TRBV29-1 to TRBJ1-2; TRBD1 aligns across 8 bases. Unmatched junction bases numbered 6, after V lost 0 bases and J lost 3 bases. The CDR3 extends over 15 amino acids. The germline gives CDR1 SQVTM, CDR2 ANQGSEA. For the CDR3, the DNA is TGCAGCGTTGAAGAGTGGCAGGGGGCGGACTATGGCTACACCTTC. It yields the protein CSVEEWQGADYGYTF.

This clonotype occurred a few times. A much larger clone differs by one base, so this may be a read error. This CDR3 reads CASNRGNTEAFF. CDR3 sequence (DNA): TGTGCCAGCAATAGAGGAAACACTGAAGCTTTCTTT. The chain recombines TRBV12-3 or TRBV12-4 with TRBJ1-1; D gene uncertain. The CDR3 totals 12 residues. V lost 7 bases to trimming and J lost 2 bases, with 8 bases between them.

This clonotype was detected ten times or more. The CDR3 is CASSLNANSNQPQHF. CDR3 DNA sequence: TGCGCCAGCAGCTTGAACGCGAATAGCAATCAGCCCCAGCATTTT. The chain recombines TRBV5-1 with TRBJ1-5, with D hard to call. Germline-derived CDR1 and CDR2 are SGHRS and YFSETQ. This CDR3 is built from 15 residues. The V end was cut by 1 base, the J end by 0 bases, with 8 bases between.

To note about this clonotype: This may be a read error, as it is one base from a much larger clone. The V and J genes are TRBV4-2 and TRBJ2-7; tentatively, D is TRBD1 or TRBD2 (5 bases each). Germline V CDR1 and CDR2: LGHNA, YNFKEQ. Trimming pared 0 bases from V and 5 bases from J, leaving 11 bases between. The CDR3 is made up of 14 amino acids. The CDR3 DNA sequence: TGTGCCAGCAGCCAAGATGCTGGGACCGACGAGCAGTACTTC. It yields the protein CASSQDAGTDEQYF.

This clonotype was detected many times. The chain is built from TRBV29-1 and TRBJ2-5, with 8 positions matching TRBD2. The CDR3 is 14 residues long. Losses at the gene ends were 4 bases for V and 0 bases for J; bases not matched to a gene: 4. From germline, CDR1 is SQVTM and CDR2 ANQGSEA. The CDR3 loop reads CSVAGTRYQETQYF. DNA of the CDR3: TGCAGCGTTGCCGGGACTAGGTACCAAGAGACCCAGTACTTC.

This clonotype was detected many times. The chain joins TRBV7-9 to TRBJ2-1, with D perhaps TRBD1 (6 bases). The CDR3 has 14 amino acids. With 5 bases removed from V and 7 bases from J, the gap between germline ends came to 15 bases. Germline CDR1 and CDR2: SEHNR and FQNEAQ (reference sequence). The CDR3 sequence is CASSPRGRGNEQFF. The CDR3 nucleotides read TGTGCCAGCAGCCCCAGGGGTAGGGGAAATGAGCAGTTCTTC.